Listed below are T cell receptor beta chains from one sample, sequenced in a study of read filtering for tumor transcriptome and immune sequencing. TCRdb processed the reads anew with MiXCR; each CDR3 protein has one entry. The sample holds 30,000 to 40,000 distinct CDR3 sequences, roughly 10% seen once. The sequenced sample was a population of CD138-negative cells sorted from bone marrow. These receptors all come from a donor at least 40 years old with multiple myeloma. The CDR3 runs from the conserved cysteine through the conserved F or W. D genes are given only for firm matches. Expanded clones get a size class; other rows say once, few or many, or leave the size out.

v_gene,len,d_gene,abundance,j_gene,CDR3nt,CDR3aa
TRBV18,16,.,.,TRBJ1-5,TGTGCCAGCTCACCTGGGACGCCGGATAGCAATCAGCCCCAGCATTTT,CASSPGTPDSNQPQHF
TRBV6-5,11,TRBD1,many,TRBJ1-2,TGTGCCAGCGTCCAGGGGGCAGACTACACCTTC,CASVQGADYTF
TRBV29-1,14,.,many,TRBJ2-7,TGCAGCGTTGGCGGCGGGGCGGCCACCTACGAGCAGTACTTC,CSVGGGAATYEQYF
TRBV29-1,13,.,many,TRBJ2-4,TGCAGCGTTGACGACGGAGCCAAAAACATTCAGTACTTC,CSVDDGAKNIQYF
TRBV7-2,12,.,many,TRBJ1-1,TGTGCCAGCAGCCCCCCCCCGGGGGGGGCTTTCTTT,CASSPPPGGAFF
TRBV27,13,.,many,TRBJ2-3,TGTGCCACCGGAGACTACCGCACAGATACGCAGTATTTT,CATGDYRTDTQYF
TRBV28,13,.,few,TRBJ2-5,TGTGCCAGCAGTTTTGGACCCCAAGAGACCCAGTACTTC,CASSFGPQETQYF
TRBV20-1,13,TRBD2,.,TRBJ2-5,TGCAGTCCGACTAGCGGGGGGCAAGAGACCCAGTACTTC,CSPTSGGQETQYF
TRBV29-1,14,.,many,TRBJ2-2,TGCAGCGCTGCAGGGCGGGTGAACACCGGGGAGCTGTTTTTT,CSAAGRVNTGELFF
TRBV28,12,.,many,TRBJ1-1,TGTGCCAGCACGTTCATGAACACTGAAGCTTTCTTT,CASTFMNTEAFF
TRBV5-8,13,.,many,TRBJ1-6,TGTGCCAGCAGCTTGGCGCGGAGTTCACCCCTCCACTTT,CASSLARSSPLHF
TRBV7-9,14,.,many,TRBJ2-7,TGTGCCAGCAGCTTATACCAGGGCGGGGAAGAGCAGTACTTC,CASSLYQGGEEQYF
TRBV9,16,.,many,TRBJ1-1,TGTGCCAGCAGCCGGGGGGGGCGGGCGGTGGACACTGAAGCTTTCTTT,CASSRGGRAVDTEAFF
TRBV19,15,.,many,TRBJ2-7,TGTGCCAGTAGAACGACACAGGGTTTGGGCTACGAGCAGTACTTC,CASRTTQGLGYEQYF
TRBV20-1,14,TRBD2,many,TRBJ2-3,TGCAGTGCTAGAAGCGGGGTTAGCACAGATACGCAGTATTTT,CSARSGVSTDTQYF
TRBV7-2,14,TRBD2,.,TRBJ2-5,TGTGCCAGCAGCTCCACCGGGACTAGCGAGACCCAGTACTTC,CASSSTGTSETQYF
TRBV29-1,11,.,.,TRBJ2-2,TGCAGCGTCGGGAACACCGGGGAGCTGTTTTTT,CSVGNTGELFF
TRBV2,12,.,many,TRBJ2-1,TGTGCCAGCAGTGAAGTGGGGGTTGAGCAGTTCTTC,CASSEVGVEQFF
TRBV4-2,16,TRBD2,.,TRBJ2-5,TGTGCCAGCAGCCAACGACTAGCGGGGGGAAAAGAGACCCAGTACTTC,CASSQRLAGGKETQYF
TRBV11-3,15,.,many,TRBJ2-4,TGTGCCAGCAGCTCGGACTCAGTAGCCAAAAACATTCAGTACTTC,CASSSDSVAKNIQYF
TRBV7-9,18,.,many,TRBJ2-2,TGTGCCAGCAGCCCCACGGCAGGGGTGGGCGCGAACACCGGGGAGCTGTTTTTT,CASSPTAGVGANTGELFF
TRBV20-1,15,.,many,TRBJ2-1,TGCAGTGCTAGAGGGGACCCACCTTACGGCAATGAGCAGTTCTTC,CSARGDPPYGNEQFF
TRBV12-3/TRBV12-4,14,TRBD1,many,TRBJ1-6,TGTGCCAGCAGCCGACAGGGCTATAATTCACCCCTCCACTTT,CASSRQGYNSPLHF
TRBV3-1,15,.,many,TRBJ1-5,TGTGCCAGCAGCGCCCAAGGGGTTAGCAATCAGCCCCAGCATTTT,CASSAQGVSNQPQHF
TRBV19,16,.,many,TRBJ2-3,TGTGCCAGTAGTAGCCGTCCAGGGGCAGGGATAGATACGCAGTATTTT,CASSSRPGAGIDTQYF
TRBV18,13,.,many,TRBJ1-1,TGTGCCAGCTCACCAGACAGAATGGGGGCAGCTTTCTTT,CASSPDRMGAAFF
TRBV29-1,12,.,many,TRBJ2-7,TGCAGCGTCGAGAACAGGGCCTACGAGCAGTACTTC,CSVENRAYEQYF
TRBV14,14,.,.,TRBJ1-1,TGTGCCAGCAGCCAAGTTAGGGGGGCGGCTGAAGCTTTCTTT,CASSQVRGAAEAFF
TRBV5-8,13,.,.,TRBJ2-7,TGTGCCAGCAGCTTGGAAGGCCCCTACGAGCAGTACTTC,CASSLEGPYEQYF
TRBV4-2,14,.,many,TRBJ2-3,TGTGCCAGCAGCGATACACAGGGCACAGATACGCAGTATTTT,CASSDTQGTDTQYF
TRBV2,15,.,many,TRBJ1-5,TGTGCCAGCAGGGCCGGGACGGTTAGCAATCAGCCCCAGCATTTT,CASRAGTVSNQPQHF
TRBV7-2,16,TRBD1,many,TRBJ1-5,TGTGCCAGCAGCTTAGGGACAGGGTTCGGCAATCAGCCCCAGCATTTT,CASSLGTGFGNQPQHF
TRBV15,14,.,many,TRBJ1-1,TGTGCCACCATCCCGAGCCGGAGTAACACTGAAGCTTTCTTT,CATIPSRSNTEAFF
TRBV27,13,.,many,TRBJ1-6,TGTGCCAGCAGTTTAAGGAGAGGTTCACCCCTCCACTTT,CASSLRRGSPLHF
TRBV20-1,14,.,many,TRBJ2-5,TGCAGTGCTAGCGGAGGGGGACTATGGGCGACCCAGTACTTC,CSASGGGLWATQYF
TRBV3-1,17,TRBD2,many,TRBJ2-3,TGTGCCAGCAGCCAAGATAAGGCGCTAGCGGTCCGGGATACGCAGTATTTT,CASSQDKALAVRDTQYF
TRBV3-1,14,TRBD1,.,TRBJ2-7,TGTGCCAGCAGCCCCAGGGGGCCCACCTACGAGCAGTACTTC,CASSPRGPTYEQYF
TRBV12-3/TRBV12-4,14,.,many,TRBJ1-4,TGTGCCAGCAGTCCCAGTCATTCCTATGAAAAACTGTTTTTT,CASSPSHSYEKLFF
TRBV5-1,15,TRBD1,many,TRBJ2-5,TGCGCCAGCAGCTTGGAGGGACAGGGGTGGGAGACCCAGTACTTC,CASSLEGQGWETQYF
TRBV20-1,16,TRBD2,many,TRBJ2-3,TGCAGTGCTAGAGATCGGGGTAGCGGGGGGGCAGATACGCAGTATTTT,CSARDRGSGGADTQYF
TRBV5-1,15,TRBD2,many,TRBJ2-3,TGCGCCAGCAGTTCTAGCGGGGGGGCCGTAGATACGCAGTATTTT,CASSSSGGAVDTQYF
TRBV5-1,13,TRBD1,many,TRBJ2-7,TGCGCCAGCAGCTTCCGGGACAGCTACGAGCAGTACTTC,CASSFRDSYEQYF
TRBV7-2,15,TRBD2,many,TRBJ2-3,TGTGCCAGCAGACGTAGCGGGGGGGCCCCAGATACGCAGTATTTT,CASRRSGGAPDTQYF
TRBV5-1,17,.,many,TRBJ2-5,TGCGCCAGCAGCAAGTTGGTCAACGTCGGATCCGGGGAGACCCAGTACTTC,CASSKLVNVGSGETQYF
TRBV7-9,13,TRBD2,many,TRBJ2-7,TGTGCCAGCAGCCCCGAGGCGGGGGTCGAGCAGTACTTC,CASSPEAGVEQYF
TRBV7-2,11,.,many,TRBJ2-5,TGTGCCAGCAGCCTAAAAGAGACCCAGTACTTC,CASSLKETQYF
TRBV28,14,TRBD2,many,TRBJ2-7,TGTGCCAGCAGCCTTGATCGGCGGGGGGACGAGCAGTACTTC,CASSLDRRGDEQYF